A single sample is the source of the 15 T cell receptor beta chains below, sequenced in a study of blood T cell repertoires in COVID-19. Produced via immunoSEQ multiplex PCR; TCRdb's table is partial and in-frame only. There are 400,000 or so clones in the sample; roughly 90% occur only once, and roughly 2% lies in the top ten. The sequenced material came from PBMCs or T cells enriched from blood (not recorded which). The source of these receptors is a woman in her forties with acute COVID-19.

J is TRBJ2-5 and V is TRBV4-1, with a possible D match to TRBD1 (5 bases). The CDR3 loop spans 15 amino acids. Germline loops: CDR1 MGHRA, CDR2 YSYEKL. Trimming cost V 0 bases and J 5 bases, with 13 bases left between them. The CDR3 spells CASSQDGAPVETQYF. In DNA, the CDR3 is TGCGCCAGCAGCCAAGATGGGGCCCCCGTGGAGACCCAGTACTTC.

CDR3 sequence: CATSRELNTEAFF. CDR3 DNA: TGTGCCACCAGCAGAGAACTCAACACTGAAGCTTTCTTT. The V gene is TRBV15, the J gene TRBJ1-1, with D unclear. Trimming cost V 0 bases and J 2 bases, with 4 bases left between them. Germline V lookup: CDR1 LNHNV, CDR2 YYDKDF (reference sequence). This CDR3 has 13 residues. The whole variable domain, filled in from reference TRBV15 and TRBJ1-1, reads DAMVIQNPRYQVTQFGKPVTLSCSQTLNHNVMYWYQQKSSQAPKLLFHYYDKDFNNEADTPDNFQSRRPNTSFCFLDIRSPGLGDTAMYLCATSRELNTEAFFGQGTRLTVV.

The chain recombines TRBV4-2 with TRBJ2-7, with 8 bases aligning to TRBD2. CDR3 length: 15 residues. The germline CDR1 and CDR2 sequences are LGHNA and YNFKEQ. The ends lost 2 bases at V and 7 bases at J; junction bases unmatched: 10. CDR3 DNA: TGTGCCAGCAGCCAAACAACGAGTCTAGCGGGTGAGCAGTACTTC. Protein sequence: CASSQTTSLAGEQYF.

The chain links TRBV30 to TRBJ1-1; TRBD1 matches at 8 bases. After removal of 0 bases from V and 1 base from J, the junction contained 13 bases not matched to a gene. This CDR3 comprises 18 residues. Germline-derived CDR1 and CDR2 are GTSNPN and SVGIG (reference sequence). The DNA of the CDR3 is TGTGCCTGGAGTGTACTTCAGGGGGCCTATGGCAAGAACACTGAAGCTTTCTTT. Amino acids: CAWSVLQGAYGKNTEAFF.

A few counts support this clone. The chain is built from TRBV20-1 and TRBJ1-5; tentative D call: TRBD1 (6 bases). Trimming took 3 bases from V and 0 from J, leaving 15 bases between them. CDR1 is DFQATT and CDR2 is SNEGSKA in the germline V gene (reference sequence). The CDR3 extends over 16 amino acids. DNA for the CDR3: TGCAGTGCTAGTAGGGGGGGGCCCAATAGCAATCAGCCCCAGCATTTT. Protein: CSASRGGPNSNQPQHF.

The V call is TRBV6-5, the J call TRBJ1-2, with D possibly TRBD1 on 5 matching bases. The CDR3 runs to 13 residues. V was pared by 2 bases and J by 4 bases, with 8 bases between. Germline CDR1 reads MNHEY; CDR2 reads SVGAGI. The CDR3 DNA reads TGTGCCAGCAGTTACGCCAGGGCCTATGGCTACACCTTC. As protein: CASSYARAYGYTF.

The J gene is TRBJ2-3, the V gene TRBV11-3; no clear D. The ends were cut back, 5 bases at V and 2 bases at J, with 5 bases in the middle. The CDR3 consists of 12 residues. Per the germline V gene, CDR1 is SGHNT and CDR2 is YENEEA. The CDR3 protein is CASSPNTDTQYF. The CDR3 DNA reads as TGTGCCAGCAGCCCCAACACAGATACGCAGTATTTT.

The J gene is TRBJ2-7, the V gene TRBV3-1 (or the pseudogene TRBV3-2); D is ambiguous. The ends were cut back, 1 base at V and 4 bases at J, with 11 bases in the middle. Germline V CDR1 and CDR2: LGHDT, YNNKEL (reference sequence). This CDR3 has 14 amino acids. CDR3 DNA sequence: TGTGCCAGCAGCCAAGGGTACGGGTCATACGAGCAGTACTTC. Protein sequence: CASSQGYGSYEQYF.

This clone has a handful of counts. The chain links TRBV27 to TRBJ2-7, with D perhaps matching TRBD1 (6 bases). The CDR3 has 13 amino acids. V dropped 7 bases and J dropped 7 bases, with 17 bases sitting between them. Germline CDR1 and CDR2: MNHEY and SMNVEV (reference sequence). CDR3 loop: CASKVTGTYEQYF. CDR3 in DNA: TGTGCCAGCAAAGTTACCGGGACATATGAGCAGTACTTC.

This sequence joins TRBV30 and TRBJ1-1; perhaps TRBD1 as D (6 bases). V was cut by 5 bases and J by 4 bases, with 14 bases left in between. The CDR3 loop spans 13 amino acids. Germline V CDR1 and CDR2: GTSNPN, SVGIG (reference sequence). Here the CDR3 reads CAWDRRGGTEAFF. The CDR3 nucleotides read TGTGCCTGGGATCGGAGGGGGGGCACTGAAGCTTTCTTT.

CDR3 DNA sequence: TGTGCCAGCTCACCGTCAACAGGGGACTTCAGTGTAGGTTACGGCTACACCTTC. It is translated as CASSPSTGDFSVGYGYTF. This rearrangement joins TRBV18 to TRBJ1-2, with 7 bases lining up with TRBD1. The V and J ends lost 3 bases and 8 bases, in that order; junction bases with no gene match: 21. The germline CDR1 and CDR2 sequences are KGHSH and LQKENI. This CDR3 is 18 amino acids long.

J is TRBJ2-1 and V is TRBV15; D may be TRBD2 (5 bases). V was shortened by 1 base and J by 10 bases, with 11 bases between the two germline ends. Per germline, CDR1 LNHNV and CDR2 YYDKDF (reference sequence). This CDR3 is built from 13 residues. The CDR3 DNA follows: TGTGCCACCAGCAGAGGGGGTTGGGAGGAGCAGTTCTTC. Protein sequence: CATSRGGWEEQFF. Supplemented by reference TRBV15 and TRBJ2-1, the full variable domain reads DAMVIQNPRYQVTQFGKPVTLSCSQTLNHNVMYWYQQKSSQAPKLLFHYYDKDFNNEADTPDNFQSRRPNTSFCFLDIRSPGLGDTAMYLCATSRGGWEEQFFGPGTRLTVL.

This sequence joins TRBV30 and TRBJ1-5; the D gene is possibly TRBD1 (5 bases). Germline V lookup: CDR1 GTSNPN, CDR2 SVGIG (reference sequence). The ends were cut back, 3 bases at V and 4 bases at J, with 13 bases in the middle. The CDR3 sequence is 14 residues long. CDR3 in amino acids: CAWSPGSGNQPQHF. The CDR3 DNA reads TGTGCCTGGAGCCCAGGGTCGGGTAATCAGCCCCAGCATTTT.

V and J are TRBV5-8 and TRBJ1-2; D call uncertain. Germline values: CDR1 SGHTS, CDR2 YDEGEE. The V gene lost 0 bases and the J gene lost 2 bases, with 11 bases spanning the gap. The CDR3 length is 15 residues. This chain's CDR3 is CASSLASAGNYGYTF. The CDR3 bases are TGTGCCAGCAGCTTGGCCTCGGCGGGAAACTATGGCTACACCTTC.

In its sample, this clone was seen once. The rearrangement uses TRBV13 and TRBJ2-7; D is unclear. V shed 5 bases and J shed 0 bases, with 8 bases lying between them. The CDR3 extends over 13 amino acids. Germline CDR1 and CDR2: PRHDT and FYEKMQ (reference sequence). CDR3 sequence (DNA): TGTGCCAGCAGCCCCCGAGGCTCCTACGAGCAGTACTTC. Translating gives CASSPRGSYEQYF.